This T cell receptor beta chain came from a study of shared clonotypes between healthy human individuals. Clones were read by immunoSEQ multiplex PCR, and TCRdb kept only the in-frame ones, dropping some. This table has 1,500,000 or so clones, more than 95% appearing once. The sample holds one count of this clone. Per germline, CDR1 MNHEY and CDR2 SMNVEV (reference sequence). V gave up 1 base and J gave up 0 bases; unmatched junction bases: 8. This CDR3 comprises 18 residues. This clonotype was sampled from a man aged 25-45 years in good health. The chain employs TRBV27 and TRBJ2-3, with 9 positions matching TRBD2. Sequencing input: naive CD4+ T cells sorted from blood. As for subset: CD45RA+ positively selected. The CDR3 DNA reads TGTGCCAGCAGTTTATTGGGGGCGGGAGGGCAGAGCACAGATACGCAGTATTTT. It encodes CASSLLGAGGQSTDTQYF.